The T cell receptor beta chain under discussion was sequenced for a study of OX40 agonist ivuxolimab in advanced cancers. As to this clone: No antigen is known for it.

Germline-derived CDR1 and CDR2 are MNHEY and SMNVEV (reference sequence). The CDR3 contains 14 residues. The protocol was immunoSEQ multiplex PCR, while the TCRdb copy is restricted to in-frame clones and leaves out a portion. The table records tens of thousands of clones, about 94% of them present only once. Overall study results and limits: Researchers did not establish what antigens the expanded peripheral T cells target.

The sample here was CD4+ or CD8+ T cells sorted from blood, taken in a trial of the OX40 agonist ivuxolimab. This TCR derives from an adult with an advanced solid tumor such as melanoma, head and neck, liver or kidney cancer. The chain couples TRBV27 to TRBJ2-5; the match to TRBD1 covers 7 bases. The J call is doubtful: the DNA matches TRBJ2-7 better. As DNA, the CDR3 is TGTGCCAGCAGTTCCAACCGACAGGGCTACGAGCAGTACTTC. This encodes CASSSNRQGYEQYF.